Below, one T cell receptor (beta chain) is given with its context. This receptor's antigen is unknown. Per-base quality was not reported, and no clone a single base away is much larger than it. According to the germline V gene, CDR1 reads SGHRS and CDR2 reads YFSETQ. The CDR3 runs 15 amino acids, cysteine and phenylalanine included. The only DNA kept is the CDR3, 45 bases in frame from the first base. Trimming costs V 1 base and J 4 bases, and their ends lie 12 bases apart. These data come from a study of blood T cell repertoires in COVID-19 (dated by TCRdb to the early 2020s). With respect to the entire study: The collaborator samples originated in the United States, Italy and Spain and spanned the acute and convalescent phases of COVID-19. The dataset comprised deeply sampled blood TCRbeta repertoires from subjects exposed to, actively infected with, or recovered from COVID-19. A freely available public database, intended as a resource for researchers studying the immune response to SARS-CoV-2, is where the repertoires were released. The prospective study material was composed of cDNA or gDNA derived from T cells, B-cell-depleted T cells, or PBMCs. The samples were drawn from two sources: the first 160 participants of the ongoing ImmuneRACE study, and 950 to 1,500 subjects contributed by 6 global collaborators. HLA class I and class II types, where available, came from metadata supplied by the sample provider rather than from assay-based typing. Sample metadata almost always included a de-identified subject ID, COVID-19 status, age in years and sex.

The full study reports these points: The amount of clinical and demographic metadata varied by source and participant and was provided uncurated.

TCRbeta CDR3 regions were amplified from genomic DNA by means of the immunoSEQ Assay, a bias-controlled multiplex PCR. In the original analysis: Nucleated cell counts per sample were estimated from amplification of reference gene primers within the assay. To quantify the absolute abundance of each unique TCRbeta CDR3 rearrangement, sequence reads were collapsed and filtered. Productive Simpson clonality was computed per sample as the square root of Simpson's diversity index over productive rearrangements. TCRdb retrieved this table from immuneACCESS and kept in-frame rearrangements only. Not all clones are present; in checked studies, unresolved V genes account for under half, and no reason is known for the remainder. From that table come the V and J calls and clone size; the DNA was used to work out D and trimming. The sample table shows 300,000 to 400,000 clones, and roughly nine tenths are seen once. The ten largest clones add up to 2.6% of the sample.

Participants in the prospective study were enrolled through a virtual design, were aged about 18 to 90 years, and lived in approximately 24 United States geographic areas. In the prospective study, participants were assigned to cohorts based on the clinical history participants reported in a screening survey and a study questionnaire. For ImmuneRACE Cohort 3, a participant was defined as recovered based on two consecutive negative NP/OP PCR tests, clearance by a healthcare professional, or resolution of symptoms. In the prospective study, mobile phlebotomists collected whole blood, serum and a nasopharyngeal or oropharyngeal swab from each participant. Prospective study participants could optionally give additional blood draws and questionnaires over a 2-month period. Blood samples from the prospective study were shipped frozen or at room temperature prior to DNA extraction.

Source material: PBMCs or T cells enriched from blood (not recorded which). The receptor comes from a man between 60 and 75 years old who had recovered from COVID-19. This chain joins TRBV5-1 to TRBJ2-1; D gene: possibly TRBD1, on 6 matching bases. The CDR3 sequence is CASSLTGRQYNEQFF. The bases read TGCGCCAGCAGCTTGACAGGGCGACAGTACAATGAGCAGTTCTTC.